This T cell receptor (beta chain) originates from a study of blood T cell repertoires in COVID-19 (dated by TCRdb to the early 2020s). Background for the entire study: Samples covering the acute and convalescent phases of COVID-19 were provided by collaborators in the United States, Italy and Spain. Where HLA class I and class II types were available, the types were taken from metadata supplied by the sample provider, not from assay-based typing. The prospective study material was composed of cDNA or gDNA derived from T cells, B-cell-depleted T cells, or PBMCs. The samples were drawn from two sources: the first 160 participants of the ongoing ImmuneRACE study, and 1,000 to 1,500 subjects contributed by 6 global collaborators. Sample metadata almost always included a de-identified subject ID, COVID-19 status, age in years and sex. Subjects who had been exposed to COVID-19, were actively infected with it, or had recovered from it provided the deeply sampled blood TCRbeta repertoires that made up the dataset. The repertoires were made available in a free public database intended to serve as a resource for research on the immune response to SARS-CoV-2.

Collaborating institutions collected whole blood in K2EDTA tubes following their own protocols. For TCRbeta analysis, collaborator samples were shipped as frozen whole blood, as isolated PBMCs, or as DNA extracted from either sample type. Points the paper makes about the study in general: The quantity of clinical and demographic metadata differed by source and by participant and was supplied without curation.

The immunoSEQ Assay, a bias-controlled multiplex PCR, was used to amplify TCRbeta CDR3 regions from genomic DNA. On the study's bioinformatics: The number of nucleated cells in each sample was estimated from the amplification of reference gene primers within the assay. To quantify the absolute abundance of each unique TCRbeta CDR3 rearrangement, sequence reads were collapsed and filtered. For each sample, productive Simpson clonality was calculated as the square root of Simpson's diversity index across productive rearrangements. The clones in this table, taken by TCRdb from immuneACCESS, are in-frame only. Not every clone is retained; where verified, under half of the shortfall comes from an unresolved V gene, and the cause of the rest is unknown. V, J and clone size were drawn from that table, and D and trimming were deduced from the DNA. This sample gives about 400,000 clones in total; around 92% of them show up just once. The ten largest account for 1% to 1.5% of the sample.

The CDR3 measures 13 amino acids from cysteine to phenylalanine. Only CDR3 DNA remains: 39 bases, in frame from the first base. V is clipped by 1 base and J by 8 bases, and the sequence between their germline boundaries is 11 bases long. CDR1 is given as MNHNS and CDR2 as SASEGT, both from the germline V gene. In the case of this clone: Its antigen is not yet known. Within one base of it there is no much larger clone, and no base qualities were kept.

This chain is built from TRBV6-1 and TRBJ1-2; TRBD1 is a weak D gene call, 5 bases matching. This TCR was sampled from a man aged 35 to 55 with acute or convalescent COVID-19. Sequencing was carried out using peripheral blood. The DNA sequence is TGTGCCAGCAGTGAAGGGACATTGCGGGGCTACACCTTC. Its product reads: CASSEGTLRGYTF.